The clone carrying this TCR beta chain was observed a handful of times. Its antigen is as yet unknown. This CDR3 is built from 14 residues. Trimming cost V 0 bases and J 3 bases, with 10 bases left between them. In germline, CDR1 is SGHRS, CDR2 YFSETQ. The data are from a study of response to subunit inactivated influenza vaccine. Findings of the study overall: Every seasonal influenza vaccination brings in few new T cells, the authors suggested.

Each CDR3 protein is one row after TCRdb ran MiXCR on the RT-PCR reads. The data contain more than 700,000 distinct CDR3 sequences, 20% to 25% of them singletons. The genes are TRBV5-1 and TRBJ2-7; D gene ambiguous. This TCR was recovered from a man aged 50 or older who received an inactivated influenza vaccine. This sample comprised PBMCs from blood, obtained about 5 days after vaccination. CDR3 sequence (DNA): TGCGCCAGCAGCTTGGCACTTCTCGACTACGAGCAGTACTTC. Translating it yields CASSLALLDYEQYF.